This record covers a single T cell receptor beta chain. The data derive from a study of long-term antiretroviral therapy in people with HIV. Version v3.0 of the immunoSEQ assay ran at survey level. The protocol was immunoSEQ multiplex PCR, while the TCRdb copy is restricted to in-frame clones and leaves out a portion. The sample consists of about 20,000 clones, roughly 84% of them appearing once. Treatment for all HIV-infected participants took place in the United States. Sequences were derived from unsorted PBMCs, sampled roughly 2.3 years after starting antiretroviral therapy. This receptor was taken from a man between 35 and 55 years old with HIV.

CDR3 coding DNA: TGTGCCAGCGGTAGCGGGAGGGGGTCCTACGAGCAGTACTTC. Residues: CASGSGRGSYEQYF. The chain employs TRBV9 and TRBJ2-7, with 11 bases matching TRBD2. This CDR3 has 14 amino acids. Germline CDR1 and CDR2: SGDLS and YYNGEE. Trimming at V came to 7 bases and at J to 1 base, leaving 4 bases not matched to a gene.